This T cell receptor (beta chain) was profiled in a study of a mutant IDH1 vaccine in newly diagnosed glioma. Study background: In weeks 1, 3, 5, 7, 11, 15, 19 and 23, patients were immunized, eight times in all. The treated group averaged about 44 years old and was roughly 62% male, about 40% female.

Notes on this clone: Its antigen remains unknown.

Time point denoted: week 5, during vaccination. Every single dose of the vaccine, 300 ug of mutant IDH1 20-mer peptide, came with topical imiquimod. TCRdb's copy holds only in-frame clones and misses some; the assay was immunoSEQ multiplex PCR. There are 56,000 or so clones in the sample; more than 70% occur only once, and 1.5% to 2% lies in the top ten. The sample here was PBMCs, taken from a glioma patient whose treatment included an IDH1 peptide vaccine. This receptor was identified in a woman in her 40s with glioma.

The CDR3 DNA follows: TGTGCCAGCAGCCAAGTCGCGGCAGGTTGGGATGAGCAGTTCTTC. Translation gives CASSQVAAGWDEQFF. The gene calls are TRBV14 and TRBJ2-1, with D unresolved. Trimming left V 1 base short and J 8 bases short, with 15 bases between. The CDR3 is made up of 15 amino acids. The germline V gene has CDR1 SGHDN and CDR2 FVKESK.